This T cell receptor (beta chain) was documented in a study of CD8 T cells in ankylosing spondylitis. A single record per CDR3 protein comes from TCRdb applying MiXCR to the 5' RACE reads. The table has around 150,000 distinct CDR3 sequences, around a tenth seen once. Germline V CDR1 and CDR2: LGHNA, YSLEER. CDR3 length equals 16 residues. The V end was cut by 0 bases, the J end by 1 base, with 9 bases between. Sequencing was performed on blood, either unsorted or a sorted T cell fraction (not recorded which). This chain links TRBV4-3 with TRBJ2-2, with TRBD2 as a possible D gene (6 bases). The sequence was obtained from a male donor with ankylosing spondylitis or in good health (not recorded which). The CDR3 nucleotides are TGCGCCAGCAGCCAAGATGTGGGGGGGAACACCGGGGAGCTGTTTTTT. This translates into CASSQDVGGNTGELFF.